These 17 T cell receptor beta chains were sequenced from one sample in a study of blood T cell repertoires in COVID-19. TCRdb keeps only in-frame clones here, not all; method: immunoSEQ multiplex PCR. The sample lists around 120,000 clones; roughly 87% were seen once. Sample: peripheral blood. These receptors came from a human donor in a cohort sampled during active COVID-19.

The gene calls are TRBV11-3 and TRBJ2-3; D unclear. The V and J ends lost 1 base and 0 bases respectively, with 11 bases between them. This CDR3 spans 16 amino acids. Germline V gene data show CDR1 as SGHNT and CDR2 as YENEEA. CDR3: CASSLVRWSSTDTQYF. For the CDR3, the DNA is TGTGCCAGCAGCTTAGTGCGGTGGTCTAGCACAGATACGCAGTATTTT.

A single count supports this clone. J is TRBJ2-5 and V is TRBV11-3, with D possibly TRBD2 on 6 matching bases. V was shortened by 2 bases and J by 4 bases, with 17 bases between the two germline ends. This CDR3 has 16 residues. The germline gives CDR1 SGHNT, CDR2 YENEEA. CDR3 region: CASSLSGVPGVETQYF. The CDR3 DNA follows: TGTGCCAGCAGCTTAAGCGGCGTGCCGGGAGTAGAGACCCAGTACTTC.

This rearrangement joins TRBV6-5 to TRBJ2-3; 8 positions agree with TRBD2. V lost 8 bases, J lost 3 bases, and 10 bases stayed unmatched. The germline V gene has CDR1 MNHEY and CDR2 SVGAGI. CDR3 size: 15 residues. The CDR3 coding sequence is TGTGCCAGCGGGGCTTCCCGGGGGGGGACAGATACGCAGTATTTT. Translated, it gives CASGASRGGTDTQYF.

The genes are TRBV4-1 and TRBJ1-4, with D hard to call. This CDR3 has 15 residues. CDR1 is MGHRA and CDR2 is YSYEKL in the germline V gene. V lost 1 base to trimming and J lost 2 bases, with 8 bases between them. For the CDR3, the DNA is TGCGCCAGCAGCCAAGTCAGACTCACTAATGAAAAACTGTTTTTT. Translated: CASSQVRLTNEKLFF.

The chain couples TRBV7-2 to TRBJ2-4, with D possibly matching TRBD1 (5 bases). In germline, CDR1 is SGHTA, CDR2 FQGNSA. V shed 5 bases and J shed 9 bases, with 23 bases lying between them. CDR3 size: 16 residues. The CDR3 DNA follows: TGTGCCAGCAGCCCATCCGGACCGGGCGGACAAACCATTCAGTACTTC. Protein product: CASSPSGPGGQTIQYF.

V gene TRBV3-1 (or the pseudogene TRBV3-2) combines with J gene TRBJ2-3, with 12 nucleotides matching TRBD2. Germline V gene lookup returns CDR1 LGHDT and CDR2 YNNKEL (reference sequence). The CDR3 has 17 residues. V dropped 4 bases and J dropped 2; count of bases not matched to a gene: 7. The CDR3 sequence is CASSPRTSGILTDTQYF. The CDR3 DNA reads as TGTGCCAGCAGCCCCCGGACTAGCGGGATTCTCACAGATACGCAGTATTTT.

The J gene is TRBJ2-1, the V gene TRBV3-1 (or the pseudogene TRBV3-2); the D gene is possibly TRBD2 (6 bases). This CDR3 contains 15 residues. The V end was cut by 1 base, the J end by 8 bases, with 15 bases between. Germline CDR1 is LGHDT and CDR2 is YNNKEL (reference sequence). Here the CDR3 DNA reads TGTGCCAGCAGCCAAGTCCTAGCGCTGGGGGATGAGCAGTTCTTC. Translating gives CASSQVLALGDEQFF.

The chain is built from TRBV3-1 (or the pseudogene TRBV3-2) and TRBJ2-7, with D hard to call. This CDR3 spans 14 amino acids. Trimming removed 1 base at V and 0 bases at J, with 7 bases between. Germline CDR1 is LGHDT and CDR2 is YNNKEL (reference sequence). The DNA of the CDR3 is TGTGCCAGCAGCCAAGGTGAGTTCTCCTACGAGCAGTACTTC. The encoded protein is CASSQGEFSYEQYF.

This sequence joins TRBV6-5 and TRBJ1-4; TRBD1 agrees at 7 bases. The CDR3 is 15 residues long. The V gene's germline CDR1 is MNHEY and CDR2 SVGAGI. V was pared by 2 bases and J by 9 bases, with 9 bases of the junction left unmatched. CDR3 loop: CASSYQGQPAQKLFF. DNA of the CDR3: TGTGCCAGCAGTTACCAGGGACAGCCTGCCCAAAAACTGTTTTTT.

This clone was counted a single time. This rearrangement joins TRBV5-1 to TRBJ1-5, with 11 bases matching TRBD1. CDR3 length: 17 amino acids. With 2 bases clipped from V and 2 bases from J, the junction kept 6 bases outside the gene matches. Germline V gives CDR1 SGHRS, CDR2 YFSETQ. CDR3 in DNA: TGCGCCAGCAGCTTCGGGACAGGGGGTAATGGCAATCAGCCCCAGCATTTT. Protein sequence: CASSFGTGGNGNQPQHF.

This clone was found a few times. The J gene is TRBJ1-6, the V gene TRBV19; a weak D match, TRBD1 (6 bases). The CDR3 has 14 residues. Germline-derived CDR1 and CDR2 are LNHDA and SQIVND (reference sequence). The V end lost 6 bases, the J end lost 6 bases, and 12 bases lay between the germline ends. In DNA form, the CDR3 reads TGTGCCAGTAGCCACAGGGTGGGTAATTCACCCCTCCACTTT. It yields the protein CASSHRVGNSPLHF.

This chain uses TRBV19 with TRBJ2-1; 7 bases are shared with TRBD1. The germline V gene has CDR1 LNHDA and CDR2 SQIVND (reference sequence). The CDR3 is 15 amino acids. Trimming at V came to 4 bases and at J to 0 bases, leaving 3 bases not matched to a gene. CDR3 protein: CASSTGQSSYNEQFF. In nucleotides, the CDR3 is TGTGCCAGTAGTACGGGACAGAGCTCCTACAATGAGCAGTTCTTC.

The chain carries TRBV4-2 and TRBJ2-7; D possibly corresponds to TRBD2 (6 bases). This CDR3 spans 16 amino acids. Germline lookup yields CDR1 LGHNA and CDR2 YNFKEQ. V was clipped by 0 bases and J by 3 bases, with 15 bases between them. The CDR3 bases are TGTGCCAGCAGCCAAGATCTGGGGGGTACCGGCTACGAGCAGTACTTC. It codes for CASSQDLGGTGYEQYF.

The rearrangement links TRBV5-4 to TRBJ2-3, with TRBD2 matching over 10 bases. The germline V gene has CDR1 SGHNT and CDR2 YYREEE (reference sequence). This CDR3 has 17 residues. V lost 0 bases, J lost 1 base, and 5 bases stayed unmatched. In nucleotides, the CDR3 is TGTGCCAGCAGCTTGGACCTAGCGGGAGTAGGCACAGATACGCAGTATTTT. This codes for CASSLDLAGVGTDTQYF.

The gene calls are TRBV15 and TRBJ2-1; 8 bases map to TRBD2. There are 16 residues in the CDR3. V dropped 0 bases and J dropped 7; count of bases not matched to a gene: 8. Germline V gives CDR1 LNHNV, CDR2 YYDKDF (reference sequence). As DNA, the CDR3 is TGTGCCACCAGCAGAGATCGAAGCGGGAGCACAAATGAGCAGTTCTTC. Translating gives CATSRDRSGSTNEQFF.

CDR3 sequence reads: CASSQGSRYTGELFF. Written as DNA, the CDR3 is TGTGCCAGCAGCCAAGGTAGCAGATACACCGGGGAGCTGTTTTTT. V is TRBV3-1 (or the pseudogene TRBV3-2) and J is TRBJ2-2; D is ambiguous. The CDR3 has 15 amino acids. Germline V gene lookup returns CDR1 LGHDT and CDR2 YNNKEL (reference sequence). V was trimmed by 1 base and J by 3 bases, leaving 9 bases between them.

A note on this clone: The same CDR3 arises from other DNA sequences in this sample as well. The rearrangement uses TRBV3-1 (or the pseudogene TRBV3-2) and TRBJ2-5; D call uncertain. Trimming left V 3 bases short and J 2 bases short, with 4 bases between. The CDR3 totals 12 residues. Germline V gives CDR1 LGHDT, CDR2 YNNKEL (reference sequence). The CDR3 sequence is CASSHLQETQYF. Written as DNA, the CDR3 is TGTGCCAGCAGCCACCTACAAGAGACCCAGTACTTC.